This T cell receptor beta chain comes out of a study of STAT3 mutations in large granular lymphocyte leukemia. Study-level findings and limits: Every T-LGLL patient had at least one immunodominant TCRbeta clonotype.

As regards this clone: Its antigen is still unknown.

V lost 5 bases and J 2 bases, leaving 16 bases between the germline ends. Germline CDR1 reads SEHNR; CDR2 reads FQNEAQ (reference sequence). The CDR3 is made up of 15 amino acids. Here immunoSEQ multiplex PCR was the method, and the copy in TCRdb shows in-frame clones only, minus some. Of about 6,000 clones listed, just under 35% were seen once; the top ten hold about 18%. This chain links TRBV7-9 with TRBJ2-7; TRBD1 is a possible D gene (6 bases). The clonotype originates from a woman aged 40 to 50 with T-cell large granular lymphocyte leukemia. Some clones in this sample may be carry-over from other donors' samples. The sample comprised peripheral blood mononuclear cells. The CDR3 sequence is CASSQWTASPYEQYF. The CDR3, as DNA: TGTGCCAGCAGCCAATGGACAGCTTCCCCCTACGAGCAGTACTTC.